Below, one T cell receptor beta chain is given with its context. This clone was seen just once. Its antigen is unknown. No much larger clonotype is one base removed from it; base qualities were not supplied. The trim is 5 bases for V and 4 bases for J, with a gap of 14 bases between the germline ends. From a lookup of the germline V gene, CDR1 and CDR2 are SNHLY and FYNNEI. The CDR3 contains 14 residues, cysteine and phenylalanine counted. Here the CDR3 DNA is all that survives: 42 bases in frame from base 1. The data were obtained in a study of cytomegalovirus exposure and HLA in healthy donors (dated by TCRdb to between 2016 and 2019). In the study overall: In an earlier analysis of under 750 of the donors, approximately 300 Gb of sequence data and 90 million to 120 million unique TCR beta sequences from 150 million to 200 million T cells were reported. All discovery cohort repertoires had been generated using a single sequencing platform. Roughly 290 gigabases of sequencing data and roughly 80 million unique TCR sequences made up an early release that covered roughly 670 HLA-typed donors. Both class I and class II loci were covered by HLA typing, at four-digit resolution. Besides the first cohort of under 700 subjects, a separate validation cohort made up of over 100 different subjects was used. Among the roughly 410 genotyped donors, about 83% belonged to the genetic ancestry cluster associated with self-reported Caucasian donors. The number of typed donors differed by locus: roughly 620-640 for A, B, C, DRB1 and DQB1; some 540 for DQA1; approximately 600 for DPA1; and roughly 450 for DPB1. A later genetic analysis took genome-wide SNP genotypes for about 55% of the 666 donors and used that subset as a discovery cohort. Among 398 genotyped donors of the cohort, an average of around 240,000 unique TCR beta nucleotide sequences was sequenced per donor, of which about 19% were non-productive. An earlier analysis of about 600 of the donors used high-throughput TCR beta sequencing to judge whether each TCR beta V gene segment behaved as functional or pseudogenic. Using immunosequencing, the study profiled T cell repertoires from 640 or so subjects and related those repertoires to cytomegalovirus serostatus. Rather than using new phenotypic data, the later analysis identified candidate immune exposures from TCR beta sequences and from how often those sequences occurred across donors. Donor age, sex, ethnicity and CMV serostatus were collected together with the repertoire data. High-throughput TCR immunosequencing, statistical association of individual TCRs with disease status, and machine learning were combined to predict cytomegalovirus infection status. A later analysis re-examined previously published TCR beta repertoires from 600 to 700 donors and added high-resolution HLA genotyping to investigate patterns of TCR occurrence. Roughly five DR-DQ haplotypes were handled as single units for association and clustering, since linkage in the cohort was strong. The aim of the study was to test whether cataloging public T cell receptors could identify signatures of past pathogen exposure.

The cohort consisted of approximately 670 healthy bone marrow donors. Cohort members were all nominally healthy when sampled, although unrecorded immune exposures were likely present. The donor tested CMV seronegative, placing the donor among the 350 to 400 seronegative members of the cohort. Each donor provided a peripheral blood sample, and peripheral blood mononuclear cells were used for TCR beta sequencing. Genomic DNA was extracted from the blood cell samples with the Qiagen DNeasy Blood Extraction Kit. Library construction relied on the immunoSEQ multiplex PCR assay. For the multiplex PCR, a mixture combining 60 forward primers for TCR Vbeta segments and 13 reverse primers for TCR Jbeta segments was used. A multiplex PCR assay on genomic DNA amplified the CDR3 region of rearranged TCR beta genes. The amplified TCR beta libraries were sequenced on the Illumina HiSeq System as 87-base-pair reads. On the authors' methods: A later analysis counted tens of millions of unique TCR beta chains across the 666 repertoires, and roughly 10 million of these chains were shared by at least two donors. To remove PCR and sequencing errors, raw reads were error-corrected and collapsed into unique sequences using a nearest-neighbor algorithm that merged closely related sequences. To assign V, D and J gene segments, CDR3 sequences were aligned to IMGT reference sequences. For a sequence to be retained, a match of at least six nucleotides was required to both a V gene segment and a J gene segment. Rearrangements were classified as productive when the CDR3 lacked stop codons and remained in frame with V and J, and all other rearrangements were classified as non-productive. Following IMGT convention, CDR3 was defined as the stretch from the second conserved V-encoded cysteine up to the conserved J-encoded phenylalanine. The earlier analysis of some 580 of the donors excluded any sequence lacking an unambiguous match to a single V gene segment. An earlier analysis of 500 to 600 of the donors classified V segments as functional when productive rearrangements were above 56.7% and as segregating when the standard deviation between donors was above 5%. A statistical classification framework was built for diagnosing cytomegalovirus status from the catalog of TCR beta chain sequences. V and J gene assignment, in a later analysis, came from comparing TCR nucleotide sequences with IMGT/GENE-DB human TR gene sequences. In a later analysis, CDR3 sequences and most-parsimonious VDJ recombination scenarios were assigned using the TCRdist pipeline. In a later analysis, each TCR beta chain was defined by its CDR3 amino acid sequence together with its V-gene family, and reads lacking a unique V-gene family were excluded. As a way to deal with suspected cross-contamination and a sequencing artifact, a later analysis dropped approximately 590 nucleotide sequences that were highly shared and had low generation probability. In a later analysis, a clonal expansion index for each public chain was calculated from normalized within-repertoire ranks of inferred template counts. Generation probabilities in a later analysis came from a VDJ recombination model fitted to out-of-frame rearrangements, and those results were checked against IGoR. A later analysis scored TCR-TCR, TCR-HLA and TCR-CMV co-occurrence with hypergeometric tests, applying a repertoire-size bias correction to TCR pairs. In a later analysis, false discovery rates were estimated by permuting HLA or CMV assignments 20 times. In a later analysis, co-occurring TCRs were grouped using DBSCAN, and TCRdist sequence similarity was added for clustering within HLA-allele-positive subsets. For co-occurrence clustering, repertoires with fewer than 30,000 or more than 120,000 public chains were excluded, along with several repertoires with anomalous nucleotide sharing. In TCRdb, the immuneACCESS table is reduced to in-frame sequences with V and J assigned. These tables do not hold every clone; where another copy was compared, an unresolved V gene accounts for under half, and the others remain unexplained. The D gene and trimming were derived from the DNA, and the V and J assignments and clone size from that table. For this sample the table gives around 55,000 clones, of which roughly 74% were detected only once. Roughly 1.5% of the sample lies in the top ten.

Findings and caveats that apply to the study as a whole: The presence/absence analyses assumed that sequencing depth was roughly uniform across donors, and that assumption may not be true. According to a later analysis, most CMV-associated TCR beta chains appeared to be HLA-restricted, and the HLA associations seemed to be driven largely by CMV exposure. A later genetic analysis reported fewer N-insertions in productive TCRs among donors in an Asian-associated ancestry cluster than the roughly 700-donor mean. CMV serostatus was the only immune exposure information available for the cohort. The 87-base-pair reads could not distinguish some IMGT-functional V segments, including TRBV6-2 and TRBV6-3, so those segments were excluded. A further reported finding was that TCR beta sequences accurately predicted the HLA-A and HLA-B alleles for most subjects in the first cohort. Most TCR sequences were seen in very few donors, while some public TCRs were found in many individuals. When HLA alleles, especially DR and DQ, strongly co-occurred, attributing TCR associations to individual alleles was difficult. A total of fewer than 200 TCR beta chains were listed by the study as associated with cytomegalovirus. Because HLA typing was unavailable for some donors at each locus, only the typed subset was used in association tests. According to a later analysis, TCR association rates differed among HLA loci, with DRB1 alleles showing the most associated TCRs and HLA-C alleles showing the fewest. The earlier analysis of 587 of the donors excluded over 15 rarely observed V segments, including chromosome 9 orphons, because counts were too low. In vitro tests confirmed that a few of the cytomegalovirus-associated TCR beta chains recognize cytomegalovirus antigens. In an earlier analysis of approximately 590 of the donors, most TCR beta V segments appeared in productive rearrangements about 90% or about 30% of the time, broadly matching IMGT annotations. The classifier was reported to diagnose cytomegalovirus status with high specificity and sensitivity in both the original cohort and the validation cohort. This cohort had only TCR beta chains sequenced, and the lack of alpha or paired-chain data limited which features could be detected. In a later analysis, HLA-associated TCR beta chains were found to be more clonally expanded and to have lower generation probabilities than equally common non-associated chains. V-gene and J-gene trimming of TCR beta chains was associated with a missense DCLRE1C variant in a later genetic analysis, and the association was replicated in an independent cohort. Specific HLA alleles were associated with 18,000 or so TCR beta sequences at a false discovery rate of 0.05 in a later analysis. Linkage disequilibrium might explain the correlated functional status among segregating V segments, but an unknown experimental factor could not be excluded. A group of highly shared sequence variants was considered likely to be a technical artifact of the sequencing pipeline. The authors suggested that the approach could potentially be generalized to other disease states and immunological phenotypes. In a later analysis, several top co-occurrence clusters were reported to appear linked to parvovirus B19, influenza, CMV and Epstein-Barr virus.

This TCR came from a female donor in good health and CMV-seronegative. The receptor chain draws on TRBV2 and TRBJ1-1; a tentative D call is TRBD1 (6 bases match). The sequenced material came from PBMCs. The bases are TGTGCCAGCAGTCGAGGGGGGAGGGTCACTGAAGCTTTCTTT. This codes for CASSRGGRVTEAFF.